Sequencing of this TCR beta chain was carried out in a study of blood T cells in healthy people across ages. Points from the study as a whole: Roughly linear age-related decline in beta diversity appeared, significant by age around 40. From one million sequenced T cells, diversity estimates were lower bounds.

Sample-barcoded 5' priming and a J-beta primer mix drove a second PCR of about 7 to 11 cycles. Each TCR beta cDNA got a 12-nucleotide random molecular identifier. One entry per CDR3 protein results from TCRdb running MiXCR on the 5' RACE reads. In the table there are about 730,000 distinct CDR3 sequences, 35% to 45% of which are singletons. This clonotype was seen a handful of times. The antigen remains undetermined. Sequencing was done on a sample of blood. The TCR sequence derives from a woman aged 55-69 years in good health.

The DNA for the CDR3 is TGTGCCAGCAGCCGCGAACGGGACAGGGGACCCTACGAGCAGTACTTC. It specifies CASSRERDRGPYEQYF. V is TRBV11-2 and J is TRBJ2-7; TRBD1 agrees at 10 bases. The CDR3 spans 16 residues. The V and J ends lost 5 bases and 2 bases, in that order; junction bases with no gene match: 9. Per the germline V gene, CDR1 is SGHAT and CDR2 is FQNNGV.